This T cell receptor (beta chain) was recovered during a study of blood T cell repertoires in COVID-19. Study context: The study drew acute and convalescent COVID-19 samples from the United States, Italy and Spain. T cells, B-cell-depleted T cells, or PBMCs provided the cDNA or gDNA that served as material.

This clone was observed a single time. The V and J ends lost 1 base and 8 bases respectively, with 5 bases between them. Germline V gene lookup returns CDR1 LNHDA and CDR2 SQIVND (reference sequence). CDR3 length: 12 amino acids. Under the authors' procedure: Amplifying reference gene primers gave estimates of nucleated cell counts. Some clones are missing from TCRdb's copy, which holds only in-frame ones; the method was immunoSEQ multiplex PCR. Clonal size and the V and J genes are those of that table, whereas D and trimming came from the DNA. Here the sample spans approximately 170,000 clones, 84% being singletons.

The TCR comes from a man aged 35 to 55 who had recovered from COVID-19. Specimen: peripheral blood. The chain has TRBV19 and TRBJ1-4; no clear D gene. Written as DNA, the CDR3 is TGTGCCAGTAGTATAGCCAGGGAAAAACTGTTTTTT. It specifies CASSIAREKLFF.